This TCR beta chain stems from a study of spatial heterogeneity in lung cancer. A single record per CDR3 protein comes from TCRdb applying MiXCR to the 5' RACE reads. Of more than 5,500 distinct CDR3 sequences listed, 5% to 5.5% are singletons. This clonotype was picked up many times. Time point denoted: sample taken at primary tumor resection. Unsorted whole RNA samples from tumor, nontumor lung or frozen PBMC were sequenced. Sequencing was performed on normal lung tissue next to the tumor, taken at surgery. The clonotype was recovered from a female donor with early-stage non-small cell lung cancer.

The CDR3 coding sequence is TGCAGTGCTAGTGGCCTGGAAGGGGTAAGCTCCTACGAGCAGTACTTC. It specifies CSASGLEGVSSYEQYF. The chain is built from TRBV20-1 and TRBJ2-7; D possibly corresponds to TRBD1 (5 bases). Trimming took 3 bases from V and 0 from J, leaving 18 bases between them. The CDR3 is made up of 16 amino acids. From germline, CDR1 is DFQATT and CDR2 SNEGSKA (reference sequence).